The clone carrying this T cell receptor (beta chain) was counted ten times or more. This sample was included in a study of T-cell reconstitution after alpha-beta-depleted transplantation in children. V was pared by 3 bases and J by 1 base, with 6 bases of the junction left unmatched. The length of the CDR3 is 15 residues. In germline, CDR1 is MNHEY, CDR2 SMNVEV (reference sequence). Library preparation (for TCRbeta) was performed with unique molecular identifiers. MiXCR was run by TCRdb on the PCR reads, yielding one entry per CDR3 protein. The sample has over 150,000 distinct CDR3 sequences; roughly 15% are singletons.

The gene calls are TRBV27 and TRBJ2-7; 7 nucleotides line up with TRBD2. The source material was PBMCs from the stem cell graft donor, sampled from the stem cell graft. The TCR originated in a human donor who donated a stem cell graft to a child with acute lymphoblastic leukemia. DNA for the CDR3: TGTGCCAGCAGTTTCGTGCGGGAGACGTCCTACGAGCAGTACTTC. Amino acids: CASSFVRETSYEQYF.